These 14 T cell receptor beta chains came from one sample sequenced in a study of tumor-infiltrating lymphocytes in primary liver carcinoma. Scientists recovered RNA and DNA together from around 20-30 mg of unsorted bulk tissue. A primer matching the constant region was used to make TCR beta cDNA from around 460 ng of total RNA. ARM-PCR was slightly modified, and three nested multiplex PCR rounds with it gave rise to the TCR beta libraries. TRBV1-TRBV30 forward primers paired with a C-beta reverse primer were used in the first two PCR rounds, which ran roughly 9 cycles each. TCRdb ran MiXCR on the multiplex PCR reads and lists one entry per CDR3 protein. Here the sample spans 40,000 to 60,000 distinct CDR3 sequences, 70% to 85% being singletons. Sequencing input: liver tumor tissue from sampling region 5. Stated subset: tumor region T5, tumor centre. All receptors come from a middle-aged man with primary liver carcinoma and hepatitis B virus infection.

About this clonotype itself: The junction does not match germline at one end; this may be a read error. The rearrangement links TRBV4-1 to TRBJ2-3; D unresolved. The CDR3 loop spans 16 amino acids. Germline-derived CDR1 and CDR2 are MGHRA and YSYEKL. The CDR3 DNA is TGCGCCAGCAGCCAAGGAGACTTTCTGTACACGGATACGCAGTTTTTT. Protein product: CASSQGDFLYTDTQFF.

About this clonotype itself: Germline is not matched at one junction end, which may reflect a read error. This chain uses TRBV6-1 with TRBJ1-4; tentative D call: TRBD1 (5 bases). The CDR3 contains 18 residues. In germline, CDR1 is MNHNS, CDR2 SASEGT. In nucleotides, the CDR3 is TGTGCCAGCAGTGAAGGAGGAACAGGCGTTGCAACTAATGAAAGACTGTTTTTT. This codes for CASSEGGTGVATNERLFF.

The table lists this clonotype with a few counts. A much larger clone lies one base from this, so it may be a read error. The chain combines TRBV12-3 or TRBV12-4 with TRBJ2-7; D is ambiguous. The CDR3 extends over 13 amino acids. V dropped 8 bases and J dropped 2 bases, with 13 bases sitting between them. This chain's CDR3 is CASVPEATYEQYF. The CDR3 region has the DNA TGTGCCAGCGTTCCGGAAGCAACCTACGAGCAGTACTTC.

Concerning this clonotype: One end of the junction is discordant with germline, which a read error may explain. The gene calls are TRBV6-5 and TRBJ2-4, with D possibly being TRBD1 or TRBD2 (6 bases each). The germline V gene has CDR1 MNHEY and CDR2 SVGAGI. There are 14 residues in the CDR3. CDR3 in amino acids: CAGSSEGVSAIRYF. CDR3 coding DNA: TGTGCCGGCAGTTCGGAGGGGGTTTCGGCCATTCGGTACTTC.

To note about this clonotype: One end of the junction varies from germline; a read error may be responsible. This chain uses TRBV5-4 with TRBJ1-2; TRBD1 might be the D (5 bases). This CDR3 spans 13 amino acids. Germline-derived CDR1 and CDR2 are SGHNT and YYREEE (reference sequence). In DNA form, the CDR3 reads TGCGCCAGCAGCGTGGACAACCACTATGGCTACACCTTC. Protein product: CASSVDNHYGYTF.

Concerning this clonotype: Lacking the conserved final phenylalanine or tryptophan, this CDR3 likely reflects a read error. CDR3 nucleotides: TGCGCCAGCAGTCCGCATGGGTATAATGAGCAGTTCTTG. It translates to CASSPHGYNEQFL. This chain uses TRBV12-3 or TRBV12-4 with TRBJ2-1, with no clear D. CDR3 length: 13 amino acids.

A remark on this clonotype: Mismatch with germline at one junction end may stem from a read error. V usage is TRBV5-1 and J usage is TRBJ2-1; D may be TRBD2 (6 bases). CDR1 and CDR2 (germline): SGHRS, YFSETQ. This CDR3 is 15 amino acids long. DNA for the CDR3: TGTGCCAGCAGCCTCTTCGGGGGAGGTATAAATGGGCAGTTCTTC. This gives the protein CASSLFGGGINGQFF.

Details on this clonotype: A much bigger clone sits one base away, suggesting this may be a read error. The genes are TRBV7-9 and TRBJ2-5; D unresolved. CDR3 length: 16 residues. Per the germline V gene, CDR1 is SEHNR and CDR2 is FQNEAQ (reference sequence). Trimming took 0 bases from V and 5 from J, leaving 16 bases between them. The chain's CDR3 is CASSLAALRSVETQYF. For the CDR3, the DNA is TGTGCCAGCAGCTTAGCGGCGTTGCGGAGCGTGGAGACCCAGTACTTC.

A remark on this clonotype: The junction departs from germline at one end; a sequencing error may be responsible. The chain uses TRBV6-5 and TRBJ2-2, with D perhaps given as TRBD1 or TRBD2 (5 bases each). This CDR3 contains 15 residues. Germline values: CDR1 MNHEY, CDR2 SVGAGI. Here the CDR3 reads CANSYLNSGAEELFF. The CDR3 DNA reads TGTGCCAACAGTTACTTGAATTCCGGGGCCGAGGAGCTGTTTTTT.

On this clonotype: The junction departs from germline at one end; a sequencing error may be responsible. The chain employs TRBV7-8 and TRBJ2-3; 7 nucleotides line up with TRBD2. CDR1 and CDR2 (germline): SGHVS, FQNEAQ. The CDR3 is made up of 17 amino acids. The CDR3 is CARSLAQAGRPHDTQYF. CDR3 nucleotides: TGTGCCCGCAGTTTAGCCCAAGCGGGAAGGCCACATGATACGCAGTATTTT.

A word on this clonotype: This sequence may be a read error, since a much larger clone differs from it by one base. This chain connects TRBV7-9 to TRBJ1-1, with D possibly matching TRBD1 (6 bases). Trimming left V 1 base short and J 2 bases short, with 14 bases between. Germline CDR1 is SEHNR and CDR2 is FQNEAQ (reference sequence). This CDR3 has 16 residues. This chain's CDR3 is CASSLGPGAVNTEAFF. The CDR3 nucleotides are TGTGCCAGCAGCTTAGGTCCGGGGGCGGTAAACACTGAAGCTTTCTTT.

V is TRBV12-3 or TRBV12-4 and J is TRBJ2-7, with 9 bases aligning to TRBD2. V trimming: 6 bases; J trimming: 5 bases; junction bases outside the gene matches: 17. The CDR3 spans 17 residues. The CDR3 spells CASSQFPGLAQIDEQYF. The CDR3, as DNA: TGTGCCAGCAGCCAGTTCCCAGGACTAGCGCAGATCGACGAGCAGTACTTC.

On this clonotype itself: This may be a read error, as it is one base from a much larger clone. This chain's CDR3 is CASSKPGSWNSPLHF. CDR3 sequence (DNA): TGTGCCAGCAGTAAGCCAGGTTCCTGGAATTCACCCCTCCACTTT. The V gene is TRBV7-9, the J gene TRBJ1-6; D call uncertain. Germline CDR1 SEHNR, CDR2 FQNEAQ (reference sequence). V lost 6 bases, J lost 7 bases, and 16 bases lay in between. This CDR3 is 15 amino acids long. Together with reference TRBV7-9 and TRBJ1-6, the CDR3 gives the full variable domain: DTGVSQNPRHKITKRGQNVTFRCDPISEHNRLYWYRQTLGQGPEFLTYFQNEAQLEKSRLLSDRFSAERPKGSFSTLEIQRTEQGDSAMYLCASSKPGSWNSPLHFGNGTRLTVT.

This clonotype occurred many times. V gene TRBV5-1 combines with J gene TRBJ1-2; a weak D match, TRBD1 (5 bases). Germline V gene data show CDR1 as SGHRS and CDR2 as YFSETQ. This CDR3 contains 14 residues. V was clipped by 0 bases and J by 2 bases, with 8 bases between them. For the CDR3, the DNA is TGCGCCAGCAGCTTGGGAGGGGACAACTATGGCTACACCTTC. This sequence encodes CASSLGGDNYGYTF.